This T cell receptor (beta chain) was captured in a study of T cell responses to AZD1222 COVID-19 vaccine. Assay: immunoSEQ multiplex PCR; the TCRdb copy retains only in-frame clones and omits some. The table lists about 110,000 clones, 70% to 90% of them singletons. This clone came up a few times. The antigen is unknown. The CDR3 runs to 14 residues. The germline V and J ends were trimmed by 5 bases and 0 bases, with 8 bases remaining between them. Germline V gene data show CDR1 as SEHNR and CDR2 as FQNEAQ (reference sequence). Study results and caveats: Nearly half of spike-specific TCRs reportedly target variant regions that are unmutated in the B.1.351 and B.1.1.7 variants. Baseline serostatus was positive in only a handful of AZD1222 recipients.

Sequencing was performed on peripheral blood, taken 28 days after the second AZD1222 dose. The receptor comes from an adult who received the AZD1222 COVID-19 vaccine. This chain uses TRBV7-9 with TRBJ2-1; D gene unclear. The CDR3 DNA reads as TGTGCCAGCAGCGGCCTGAGCTCCTACAATGAGCAGTTCTTC. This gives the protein CASSGLSSYNEQFF.